This entry lists 22 T cell receptor beta chains sequenced from one sample in a study of blood T cell repertoires in COVID-19. Profiled with immunoSEQ multiplex PCR; TCRdb holds only in-frame clones, not every one. The data hold about 230,000 clones, with roughly 86% observed a single time. Source material: PBMCs or T cells enriched from blood (not recorded which). All receptors come from a woman aged 30 to 39 with acute COVID-19.

The J gene is TRBJ1-2, the V gene TRBV5-4; D might be TRBD1 (5 bases). V gave up 2 bases and J gave up 3 bases, with 8 bases separating them. Germline CDR1 is SGHNT and CDR2 is YYREEE (reference sequence). The CDR3 sequence is 13 residues long. CDR3 loop: CASSFRVDYGYTF. As DNA, the CDR3 is TGTGCCAGCAGCTTCAGGGTTGACTATGGCTACACCTTC.

The chain combines TRBV2 with TRBJ2-7, with TRBD1 matching over 7 bases. Germline V gene data show CDR1 as SNHLY and CDR2 as FYNNEI. Trimming removed 9 bases from V and 5 bases from J; junction bases left unmatched: 7. The CDR3 has 12 residues. The CDR3 region has the DNA TGTGCCAGAAGGGACAGTAAAAACGAGCAGTACTTC. This translates into CARRDSKNEQYF. Filled out from reference TRBV2 and TRBJ2-7, the complete variable domain reads EPEVTQTPSHQVTQMGQEVILRCVPISNHLYFYWYRQILGQKVEFLVSFYNNEISEKSEIFDDQFSVERPDGSNFTLKIRSTKLEDSAMYFCARRDSKNEQYFGPGTRLTVT.

The chain links TRBV5-1 to TRBJ2-1, with 8 nucleotides matching TRBD1. CDR3 length: 14 residues. In germline, CDR1 is SGHRS, CDR2 YFSETQ. V dropped 6 bases and J dropped 2; count of bases not matched to a gene: 4. The CDR3 DNA follows: TGCGCCAGCACCCAGGGGGCACCCTACAATGAGCAGTTCTTC. Its translation is CASTQGAPYNEQFF.

The chain employs TRBV7-6 and TRBJ2-7; unclear D gene. Germline CDR1 is SGHVS and CDR2 is FNYEAQ. This CDR3 contains 13 residues. V lost 1 base to trimming and J lost 0 bases, with 4 bases between them. CDR3 sequence reads: CASSLGASYEQYF. In DNA, the CDR3 is TGTGCCAGCAGCTTAGGAGCCTCCTACGAGCAGTACTTC.

This clone was observed once. The chain couples TRBV7-2 to TRBJ2-7; 7 bases fit TRBD2. The CDR3 runs 15 residues. Germline V CDR1 and CDR2: SGHTA, FQGNSA. V shed 1 base, J shed 0 bases, and the junction held 3 bases outside the gene matches. The CDR3 spells CASSLGGGSSYEQYF. DNA of the CDR3: TGTGCCAGCAGCTTAGGGGGGGGGAGCTCCTACGAGCAGTACTTC.

The chain's CDR3 is CASSPGNQPQHF. As DNA, the CDR3 is TGTGCCAGCAGCCCTGGCAATCAGCCCCAGCATTTT. The rearrangement uses TRBV28 and TRBJ1-5; D is uncertain. The germline gives CDR1 MDHEN, CDR2 SYDVKM. The V end lost 6 bases, the J end lost 2 bases, and 5 bases lay between the germline ends. This CDR3 is 12 amino acids long.

The J gene is TRBJ1-5, the V gene TRBV19, with TRBD1 identical over 9 bases. The V segment lost 10 bases and the J segment 6 bases; nucleotides outside the gene matches: 10. The V gene's germline CDR1 is LNHDA and CDR2 SQIVND (reference sequence). CDR3 length: 14 amino acids. The CDR3 region is CAIGTGLTSQPQHF. For the CDR3, the DNA is TGTGCCATCGGGACAGGGCTTACAAGTCAGCCCCAGCATTTT.

The V call is TRBV9, the J call TRBJ2-5; 9 bases match TRBD2. The V and J ends lost 0 bases and 5 bases, in that order; junction bases with no gene match: 11. Germline assignment: CDR1 SGDLS and CDR2 YYNGEE. CDR3 length equals 17 residues. CDR3 residues: CASSVGSGGFFWETQYF. Here the CDR3 DNA reads TGTGCCAGCAGCGTAGGAAGCGGGGGGTTCTTCTGGGAGACCCAGTACTTC.

This rearrangement joins TRBV5-1 to TRBJ2-7, with 10 bases that match TRBD1. Germline loops: CDR1 SGHRS, CDR2 YFSETQ. J lost 5 bases, V lost 4 bases, and 9 bases had no gene match. The CDR3 is 15 amino acids. The CDR3 region has the DNA TGCGCCAGCAGCCCGGGGGACAGGGGAAAAAACGAGCAGTACTTC. This codes for CASSPGDRGKNEQYF.

The rearrangement links TRBV7-2 to TRBJ2-3; no definite D call. V dropped 4 bases and J dropped 6 bases, with 5 bases sitting between them. This CDR3 is 11 amino acids long. Germline CDR1 reads SGHTA; CDR2 reads FQGNSA. In nucleotides, the CDR3 is TGTGCCAGCAGCTCCGCGGATACGCAGTATTTT. Protein product: CASSSADTQYF.

The gene calls are TRBV6-5 and TRBJ1-2, with D possibly matching TRBD1 (6 bases). Trimming pared 8 bases from V and 4 bases from J, leaving 14 bases between. This CDR3 region has 13 residues. Germline V CDR1 and CDR2: MNHEY, SVGAGI. The CDR3 loop is CASEGGKGYGYTF. CDR3 in DNA: TGTGCCAGCGAGGGGGGGAAAGGCTATGGCTACACCTTC.

The gene calls are TRBV11-2 and TRBJ2-1, with D unresolved. The CDR3 runs 12 residues. V was shortened by 0 bases and J by 8 bases, with 5 bases between the two germline ends. In germline, CDR1 is SGHAT, CDR2 FQNNGV. The CDR3 loop reads CASSLDRHEQFF. CDR3 DNA: TGTGCCAGCAGCTTAGACCGTCATGAGCAGTTCTTC.

In its sample, this clone was seen a few times. Other DNA sequences in the sample encode the same CDR3. The rearrangement links TRBV30 to TRBJ1-2, with D possibly being TRBD1 (5 bases). CDR1 and CDR2 from the germline V gene are GTSNPN and SVGIG (reference sequence). Deletions cut 0 bases from V and 4 bases from J, with 9 bases between. The CDR3 covers 13 residues. Here the CDR3 DNA reads TGTGCCTGGAGTGTATCAGGGTTCTATGGCTACACCTTC. This gives the protein CAWSVSGFYGYTF.

The gene calls are TRBV30 and TRBJ1-2; D might be TRBD1 (6 bases). The CDR3 consists of 13 residues. Trimming pared 2 bases from V and 6 bases from J, leaving 13 bases between. CDR1 and CDR2 (germline): GTSNPN, SVGIG (reference sequence). The CDR3 sequence: CAWSLMGANGYTF. CDR3 nucleotides: TGTGCCTGGAGTCTAATGGGGGCTAATGGCTACACCTTC.

This chain uses TRBV7-2 with TRBJ2-3; no clear D gene. CDR1 and CDR2 from the germline V gene are SGHTA and FQGNSA. V was cut by 1 base and J by 10 bases, with 9 bases left in between. The CDR3 covers 12 residues. This CDR3 reads CASSLGFRAQYF. For the CDR3, the DNA is TGTGCCAGCAGCTTAGGTTTCCGGGCGCAGTATTTT. Full variable domain (remainder filled in from reference TRBV7-2 and TRBJ2-3): GAGVSQSPSNKVTEKGKDVELRCDPISGHTALYWYRQSLGQGLEFLIYFQGNSAPDKSGLPSDRFSAERTGGSVSTLTIQRTQQEDSAVYLCASSLGFRAQYFGPGTRLTVL.

The rearrangement joins TRBV4-1 to TRBJ2-1, with D maybe TRBD1 (6 bases). CDR3 size: 15 residues. CDR1 and CDR2 (germline): MGHRA, YSYEKL. V gave up 3 bases and J gave up 1 base, with 10 bases separating them. CDR3 bases: TGCGCCAGCAGCCAGCCCAGGGGATCCTACAATGAGCAGTTCTTC. This sequence encodes CASSQPRGSYNEQFF.

V and J are TRBV27 and TRBJ2-7; 7 bases are shared with TRBD2. The V gene end was trimmed by 2 bases and the J gene end by 8 bases; junction bases not matched to a gene: 6. CDR3 size: 13 residues. Germline V lookup: CDR1 MNHEY, CDR2 SMNVEV (reference sequence). The CDR3, as DNA: TGTGCCAGCAGTTTAGGGTCGGGAGGACAGCAGTACTTC. Its translation: CASSLGSGGQQYF.

This clone was seen just once. This chain links TRBV7-9 with TRBJ1-2, with no clear D. Germline V gene sequence: CDR1 SEHNR, CDR2 FQNEAQ (reference sequence). The CDR3 loop spans 12 amino acids. V lost 5 bases and J 8 bases, leaving 12 bases between the germline ends. CDR3 DNA: TGTGCCAGCAGCCGCGTCGGTCCGGGCTACACCTTC. Translation: CASSRVGPGYTF.

This clone was found once. The J gene is TRBJ1-3, the V gene TRBV6-6; TRBD1 is a possible D gene (5 bases). This CDR3 region has 17 residues. Germline values: CDR1 MNHNY, CDR2 SVGAGI (reference sequence). Trimming cost V 5 bases and J 3 bases, with 20 bases left between them. CDR3 in amino acids: CASSRGFAGTFGNTIYF. Here the CDR3 DNA reads TGTGCCAGCAGTCGCGGATTCGCAGGGACTTTTGGAAACACCATATATTTT.

The chain joins TRBV5-6 to TRBJ1-4, with 7 bases fitting TRBD1. Trimming at V came to 3 bases and at J to 7 bases, leaving 9 bases not matched to a gene. Germline V lookup: CDR1 SGHDT, CDR2 YYEEEE. CDR3 size: 15 residues. The CDR3 sequence: CASSSAGTVTEKLFF. The CDR3 DNA is TGTGCCAGCAGCTCGGCCGGGACAGTGACTGAAAAACTGTTTTTT.

This clone has more than one count but fewer than ten. This chain links TRBV4-3 with TRBJ2-7, with 9 bases aligning to TRBD1. The CDR3 loop spans 14 amino acids. Looked up from germline, CDR1 is LGHNA and CDR2 is YSLEER. With V trimmed by 5 bases and J by 2 bases, 4 bases remained unmatched. The CDR3, as DNA: TGCGCCAGCAGCACCGGGACAGGGACCTACGAGCAGTACTTC. As protein: CASSTGTGTYEQYF.

The chain joins TRBV11-2 to TRBJ1-3; D not resolved. The V end was cut by 0 bases, the J end by 0 bases, with 9 bases between. CDR3 length: 16 residues. Germline loops: CDR1 SGHAT, CDR2 FQNNGV. Here the CDR3 reads CASSLDRPNSGNTIYF. CDR3 DNA: TGTGCCAGCAGCTTAGACAGGCCGAACTCTGGAAACACCATATATTTT.